This paragraph reports one T cell receptor (beta chain). Its antigen is as yet unknown. CDR1 DFQATT and CDR2 SNEGSKA come from the germline V gene (reference sequence). The CDR3 loop spans 11 amino acids. The study ran its PCR with 60 Vbeta and 13 Jbeta primers. Libraries were prepared by immunoSEQ multiplex PCR; TCRdb keeps only in-frame clonotypes and omits some of them. Found here are approximately 84,000 clones, 65% to 75% of them singletons; the top ten hold more than 8.5%. This entry is derived from a study of cytomegalovirus exposure and HLA in healthy donors. Study-wide results and limits: Sequencing depth roughly uniform across donors was assumed in presence/absence analyses. TCR beta V- and J-gene trimming, according to a later analysis, was linked to a missense DCLRE1C variant. Prediction of most subjects' HLA-A and HLA-B alleles by TCR beta sequences was reportedly accurate. The availability of immune exposure information extended only to CMV serostatus.

This chain uses TRBV20-1 with TRBJ2-5, with D maybe TRBD2 (5 bases). The specimen was PBMCs. This TCR was recovered from a man in his forties in good health and CMV-seropositive. The CDR3 loop is CGAETQETQYF. The CDR3 DNA is TGCGGAGCGGAGACACAAGAGACCCAGTACTTC.